The clone carrying this T cell receptor beta chain was counted ten times or more. Its antigen is not known. The CDR3 sequence is 16 residues long. Between the trimmed V and J ends, which lost 0 bases and 1 base, there was a span of 12 bases. Germline CDR1 is LGHDT and CDR2 is YNNKEL (reference sequence). Amplification of TCR beta CDR3 regions used RNA as the template. HTBI primers were used for first-round RT-PCR of the TCR CDR3. One entry per CDR3 protein, called by TCRdb with MiXCR from the multiplex PCR reads. The repertoire holds over 500,000 distinct CDR3 sequences, with 14% as singletons. A patient was excluded if there was uncontrolled infection, other autoimmune disease, pregnancy or lactation. Clinical symptoms, serum thyroxine and TRAb, thyroid ultrasound and orbital computed tomography were used for the diagnoses. 9 to 10 ml fresh peripheral blood yielded the PBMCs. These data originate in a study of T cells in Graves' hyperthyroidism and ophthalmopathy.

Study-wide points: Blood also contained most expanded thyroid clonotypes above 0.001.

Input material: blood. V and J are TRBV3-1 and TRBJ1-1, with unresolved D. The TCR originated in a woman in her thirties or forties with Graves' hyperthyroidism. Here the CDR3 reads CASSQDFRAENTEAFF. The CDR3 nucleotides are TGTGCCAGCAGCCAAGATTTTCGGGCAGAGAACACTGAAGCTTTCTTT.